The clone carrying this T cell receptor (beta chain) was counted many times. The data are from a study of T cells in Graves' hyperthyroidism and ophthalmopathy. Amplified regions were TCR beta CDR3 sequences from RNA transcripts. An initial round of RT-PCR targeting the TCR CDR3 relied on the HTBI primer set. TCRdb redid the calling of the multiplex PCR reads with MiXCR, one entry per CDR3 protein. The data hold about 380,000 distinct CDR3 sequences, with about a fifth observed a single time. The germline V gene encodes CDR1 SGDLS and CDR2 YYNGEE. The CDR3 is 16 residues long. V gave up 0 bases and J gave up 4 bases; unmatched junction bases: 4. Lactation, pregnancy, other autoimmune disease or uncontrolled infection excluded patients.

The chain carries TRBV9 and TRBJ2-2, with TRBD2 matching over 9 bases. The sequenced sample consisted of blood. This TCR was recovered from a man aged 18 to 29 with Graves' ophthalmopathy. This CDR3 reads CASSVGSGGSTGELFF. For the CDR3, the DNA is TGTGCCAGCAGCGTAGGGAGCGGGGGGAGCACCGGGGAGCTGTTTTTT.